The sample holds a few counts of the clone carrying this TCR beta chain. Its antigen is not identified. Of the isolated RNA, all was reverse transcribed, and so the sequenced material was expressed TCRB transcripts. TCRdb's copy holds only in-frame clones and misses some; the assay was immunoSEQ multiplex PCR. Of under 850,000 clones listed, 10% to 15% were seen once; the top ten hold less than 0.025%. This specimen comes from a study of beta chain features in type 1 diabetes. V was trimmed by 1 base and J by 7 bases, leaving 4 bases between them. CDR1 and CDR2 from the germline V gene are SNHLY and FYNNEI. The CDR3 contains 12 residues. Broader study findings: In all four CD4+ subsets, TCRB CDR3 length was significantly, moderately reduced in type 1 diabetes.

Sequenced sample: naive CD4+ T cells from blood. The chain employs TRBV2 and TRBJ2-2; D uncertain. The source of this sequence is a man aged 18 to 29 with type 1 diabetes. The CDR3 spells CASSEDDGELFF. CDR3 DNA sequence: TGTGCCAGCAGTGAAGACGACGGGGAGCTGTTTTTT.